This entry is about one T cell receptor (beta chain). The data were obtained in a study of CD8 T cells in Susac syndrome. This CDR3 has 14 amino acids. Deletions cut 5 bases from V and 2 bases from J, with 13 bases between. Germline V gives CDR1 SGHDN, CDR2 FVKESK. It was with random hexamers that 0.5 to 1 ug RNA was reverse transcribed. Via MiXCR, TCRdb re-called the immunoSEQ multiplex PCR reads, giving one row per CDR3 protein. Among fewer than 80,000 distinct CDR3 sequences listed, approximately 94% were seen once. The chain employs TRBV14 and TRBJ2-7; D is perhaps TRBD1 or TRBD2 (6 bases each). Sequencing was carried out using CD8+ T cells from PBMCs. This TCR came from a human donor with multiple sclerosis. In nucleotides, the CDR3 is TGTGCCAGCAGCTCGGGGGCCGGAACCTACGAGCAGTACTTC. It codes for CASSSGAGTYEQYF.